This is a list of T cell receptor beta chains from one sample in a study of cytomegalovirus exposure and HLA in healthy donors. Here immunoSEQ multiplex PCR was the method, and the copy in TCRdb shows in-frame clones only, minus some. The repertoire holds some 170,000 clones, with roughly 80% as singletons. Specimen: PBMCs. These receptors were obtained from a girl aged 5-17 years in good health and CMV-seropositive. Both conserved end residues are part of each CDR3. The D gene is left open where the match is weak. Only part of the rows carry a size: once, few, many, or a class if the clone is expanded.

clone_size j_call cdr3_length d_call v_call cdr3_aa cdr3_nt
. TRBJ2-6 15 . TRBV10-2 CASVPTSVGANVLTF TGCGCCAGCGTTCCTACGTCGGTTGGGGCCAACGTCCTGACTTTC
. TRBJ2-5 16 TRBD1 TRBV7-8 CASSLGIGTGGETQYF TGTGCCAGCAGCTTAGGGATCGGTACAGGGGGCGAGACCCAGTACTTC
few TRBJ2-7 13 TRBD2 TRBV5-1 CASSIGTSYEQYF TGCGCCAGCAGCATCGGGACTAGCTACGAGCAGTACTTC
. TRBJ2-1 15 TRBD1 TRBV15 CATSRAGTGLNEQFF TGTGCCACCAGCAGAGCGGGGACAGGGCTCAATGAGCAGTTCTTC
. TRBJ2-7 14 . TRBV7-8 CASSPYPGSYEQYF TGTGCCAGCAGCCCCTACCCGGGTTCCTACGAGCAGTACTTC
. TRBJ1-1 13 . TRBV2 CASRVWRDTEAFF TGTGCCAGCCGCGTTTGGAGGGATACTGAAGCTTTCTTT
. TRBJ2-1 15 . TRBV14 CASSRGDWTHNEQFF TGTGCCAGCAGCCGTGGGGACTGGACGCACAATGAGCAGTTCTTC
. TRBJ2-7 15 TRBD2 TRBV7-9 CSSSLPPSGNYEQYF TGTTCCAGCAGCTTACCTCCTAGCGGGAACTACGAGCAGTACTTC
few TRBJ1-1 13 . TRBV19 CASSIAQNTEAFF TGTGCCAGTAGTATAGCCCAGAACACTGAAGCTTTCTTT
. TRBJ1-3 11 . TRBV20-1 CSAPDRNTIYF TGCAGTGCCCCGGACAGAAACACCATATATTTT
few TRBJ2-2 11 . TRBV28 CASSSTGELFF TGTGCCAGCAGTTCAACCGGGGAGCTGTTTTTT
. TRBJ1-4 14 . TRBV28 CASSSGSNNEKLFF TGTGCCAGCAGTTCCGGGAGTAATAATGAAAAACTGTTTTTT
. TRBJ1-1 14 . TRBV18 CASSPIEGDTEAFF TGTGCCAGCTCACCAATTGAGGGGGACACTGAAGCTTTCTTT
. TRBJ1-1 13 . TRBV7-2 CASSLEGDTEAFF TGTGCCAGCAGCTTAGAAGGGGACACTGAAGCTTTCTTT
few TRBJ2-1 15 TRBD2 TRBV10-2 CASSGARGGGNEQFF TGCGCCAGCAGTGGGGCTAGAGGCGGGGGCAATGAGCAGTTCTTC
. TRBJ1-5 15 TRBD1 TRBV18 CASSPDRGKDQPQHF TGTGCCAGCTCACCGGACAGGGGCAAGGATCAGCCCCAGCATTTT
. TRBJ2-2 14 . TRBV27 CASSFLEVTGELFF TGTGCCAGCAGTTTTTTGGAGGTAACCGGGGAGCTGTTTTTT
few TRBJ1-1 13 . TRBV18 CASSLTESTEAFF TGTGCCAGCTCACTGACAGAATCCACTGAAGCTTTCTTT
. TRBJ2-7 18 TRBD2 TRBV27 CASSLKGLAGGRRHEQYF TGTGCCAGCAGTTTAAAGGGATTAGCGGGGGGCCGACGCCACGAGCAGTACTTC
few TRBJ1-2 14 TRBD1 TRBV29-1 CSVRYRGFQYGYTF TGCAGCGTCCGCTACAGGGGATTTCAATATGGCTACACCTTC
. TRBJ2-7 15 TRBD1 TRBV5-1 CASSLEGTGASEQYF TGCGCCAGCAGCTTGGAAGGGACAGGGGCCTCCGAGCAGTACTTC
. TRBJ2-7 13 TRBD1 TRBV5-1 CASSGGQGGEQYF TGCGCCAGCAGCGGGGGACAGGGTGGCGAGCAGTACTTC
. TRBJ2-1 17 TRBD1 TRBV19 CASSIDLQGANRNEQFF TGTGCCAGTAGTATAGACCTACAGGGGGCTAATCGCAATGAGCAGTTCTTC
. TRBJ2-7 15 TRBD2 TRBV9 CASSVNLAGTYEQYF TGTGCCAGCAGCGTAAACCTAGCGGGGACCTACGAGCAGTACTTC
. TRBJ2-7 13 TRBD1 TRBV5-1 CASSHGQGAEQYF TGCGCCAGCAGCCACGGACAGGGCGCCGAGCAGTACTTC
. TRBJ2-1 18 TRBD2 TRBV9 CASSVATEGLAAYNEQFF TGTGCCAGCAGCGTAGCTACAGAAGGACTAGCGGCCTACAATGAGCAGTTCTTC
. TRBJ2-7 15 TRBD1 TRBV6-5 CASSYQGQGSYEQYF TGTGCCAGCAGTTACCAGGGACAGGGCTCCTACGAGCAGTACTTC
. TRBJ2-7 13 . TRBV5-1 CASSFPGSYEQYF TGCGCCAGCAGCTTTCCGGGAAGCTACGAGCAGTACTTC
. TRBJ2-4 16 TRBD1 TRBV2 CASTPGQGIGKNIQYF TGTGCCAGCACCCCGGGACAGGGGATCGGCAAAAACATTCAGTACTTC
. TRBJ2-7 16 TRBD2 TRBV5-6 CASSPNGLAGEYEQYF TGTGCCAGCAGCCCAAATGGACTAGCGGGGGAGTACGAGCAGTACTTC
. TRBJ1-4 18 . TRBV28 CASSGPRDSIATNEKLFF TGTGCCAGCAGTGGCCCCCGAGACAGTATCGCAACTAATGAAAAACTGTTTTTT
. TRBJ1-2 15 TRBD1 TRBV19 CASLNRQGARHGYTF TGTGCCAGCCTAAACCGACAGGGGGCGCGGCATGGCTACACCTTC
. TRBJ1-2 14 TRBD1 TRBV5-4 CASSSTGTVYGYTF TGTGCCAGCAGCTCGACCGGGACAGTCTATGGCTACACCTTC
. TRBJ1-2 15 TRBD1 TRBV6-1 CASSEKGAGLDGYTF TGTGCCAGCAGTGAAAAGGGGGCAGGGCTGGACGGCTACACCTTC
. TRBJ1-2 15 TRBD1 TRBV7-3 CASSSPGQGIYGYTF TGTGCCAGCAGCTCCCCGGGACAGGGAATCTATGGCTACACCTTC
. TRBJ2-7 14 TRBD2 TRBV28 CASSLAGDQFEQYF TGTGCCAGCAGTTTAGCGGGGGATCAATTCGAGCAGTACTTC
. TRBJ2-7 15 TRBD2 TRBV28 CASSLSGRTPYEQYF TGTGCCAGCAGTCTTAGCGGGAGGACCCCATACGAGCAGTACTTC
. TRBJ2-7 13 . TRBV4-2 CASSLRSSYEQYF TGTGCCAGCAGCCTCCGGAGCTCCTACGAGCAGTACTTC
. TRBJ2-2 17 TRBD1 TRBV30 CAWSVKKRQGGTGELFF TGTGCCTGGAGTGTAAAAAAGAGACAGGGGGGAACCGGGGAGCTGTTTTTT
many TRBJ1-5 13 TRBD1 TRBV6-1 CASRGTGNQPQHF TGTGCCAGCAGAGGGACAGGCAATCAGCCCCAGCATTTT
. TRBJ1-1 13 . TRBV7-9 CASSSGGRAEAFF TGTGCCAGCAGCTCCGGGGGGAGGGCTGAAGCTTTCTTT
. TRBJ2-7 13 . TRBV28 CASSGEPSYEQYF TGTGCCAGCAGCGGGGAACCCTCCTACGAGCAGTACTTC
. TRBJ2-7 14 TRBD1 TRBV28 CASSLGTGAYEQYF TGTGCCAGCAGTTTAGGGACAGGGGCCTACGAGCAGTACTTC
. TRBJ2-3 12 . TRBV6-1 CASGQTTDTQYF TGTGCCAGTGGACAGACCACAGATACGCAGTATTTT
. TRBJ2-7 14 TRBD1 TRBV4-1 CASSLGTVSYEQYF TGCGCCAGCAGCCTTGGGACAGTCTCCTACGAGCAGTACTTC
. TRBJ1-1 13 . TRBV29-1 CSVEGGRNTEAFF TGCAGCGTTGAGGGGGGGAGGAACACTGAAGCTTTCTTT
. TRBJ2-3 16 . TRBV9 CASSGLEGWGTDTQYF TGTGCCAGCAGCGGACTAGAAGGGTGGGGCACAGATACGCAGTATTTT
. TRBJ2-2 16 . TRBV5-4 CASSLARQGNTGELFF TGTGCCAGCAGCTTGGCTCGGCAGGGGAACACCGGGGAGCTGTTTTTT
. TRBJ1-5 13 . TRBV7-9 CASSFQVNQPQHF TGTGCCAGCAGCTTCCAGGTTAATCAGCCCCAGCATTTT
. TRBJ1-1 14 TRBD1 TRBV6-4 CASRPGQGNTEAFF TGTGCCAGCAGACCCGGACAGGGGAACACTGAAGCTTTCTTT
. TRBJ1-4 15 . TRBV19 CASSRRLRAAEKLFF TGTGCCAGTAGTAGGCGGTTGAGGGCCGCAGAAAAACTGTTTTTT
. TRBJ2-1 15 . TRBV12-5 CASGLGLAPNNEQFF TGTGCTAGTGGTTTGGGCCTAGCCCCGAACAATGAGCAGTTCTTC